A single sample gave rise to the 20 T cell receptor beta chains below, sequenced in a study of T cell clonotyping in hematopoietic cell transplantation. Generated by immunoSEQ multiplex PCR, the TCRdb table keeps only in-frame clones and is missing some. The sample contains 3,300 or so clones, roughly 57% of which appear only once. The material was peripheral blood mononuclear cells, obtained 30 days after allogeneic stem cell transplant. These receptors were collected from a female patient under 45 who had an allogeneic stem cell transplant, so T cells may come from the graft donor. Some clones in this sample may be carry-over from other donors' samples.

This chain links TRBV25-1 with TRBJ2-7; D unclear. Germline V lookup: CDR1 MGHDK, CDR2 SYGVNS. CDR3 size: 11 residues. Between the trimmed V and J ends, which lost 1 base and 4 bases, there was a span of 2 bases. The CDR3: CASSESYEQYF. The CDR3 DNA reads TGTGCCAGCAGTGAATCGTACGAGCAGTACTTC.

Only one count was recorded for this clone. CDR3 loop: CASSRLAPFTDTQYF. CDR3 coding DNA: TGTGCCAGCAGTAGACTAGCTCCTTTCACAGATACGCAGTATTTT. The chain uses TRBV6-5 and TRBJ2-3, with 7 bases aligning to TRBD2. Looked up from germline, CDR1 is MNHEY and CDR2 is SVGAGI. The V and J ends lost 5 bases and 2 bases, in that order; junction bases with no gene match: 7. CDR3 size: 15 residues.

Sample share makes this clone large. This chain links TRBV18 with TRBJ2-2, with D possibly being TRBD2 (5 bases). V dropped 1 base and J dropped 8 bases, with 14 bases sitting between them. The V gene's germline CDR1 is KGHSH and CDR2 LQKENI. CDR3 size: 15 residues. The CDR3 reads CASSPQDSSTGELFF. CDR3 nucleotide sequence: TGTGCCAGCTCACCACAGGACTCCAGTACAGGGGAGCTGTTTTTT.

By sample fraction, this clone is medium-sized. The CDR3 DNA reads as TGTGCCAGCAGCGCCACCGGGACGCAAGAGACCCAGTACTTC. It specifies CASSATGTQETQYF. V and J are TRBV7-9 and TRBJ2-5; D assignment may be TRBD1 or TRBD2 (5 bases each). This CDR3 spans 14 amino acids. V was cut by 5 bases and J by 2 bases, with 12 bases left in between. The germline gives CDR1 SEHNR, CDR2 FQNEAQ (reference sequence).

This clone was detected a few times. Here the CDR3 reads CASSEAGTAYNSPLHF. CDR3 DNA sequence: TGCGCCAGCAGCGAGGCCGGGACAGCCTATAATTCACCCCTCCACTTT. V and J are TRBV5-1 and TRBJ1-6; 7 nucleotides align to TRBD1. V was pared by 4 bases and J by 2 bases, with 6 bases of the junction left unmatched. CDR1 and CDR2 (germline): SGHRS, YFSETQ. The length of the CDR3 is 16 residues.

Only a few counts were recorded for this clone. The J gene is TRBJ2-1, the V gene TRBV4-1, with D uncertain. V dropped 1 base and J dropped 5 bases, with 3 bases sitting between them. The CDR3 covers 12 residues. The germline CDR1 and CDR2 sequences are MGHRA and YSYEKL. The CDR3 sequence: CASSQADNEQFF. The DNA of the CDR3 is TGCGCCAGCAGCCAAGCTGACAATGAGCAGTTCTTC.

About this clone itself: One end of the junction does not line up with germline, which may come from a read error. V usage is TRBV29-1 and J usage is TRBJ1-1; D call uncertain. The CDR3 is 12 amino acids. The germline CDR1 and CDR2 sequences are SQVTM and ANQGSEA. This CDR3 reads CSVAVENTDAFF. The CDR3 region has the DNA TGCAGCGTTGCTGTGGAGAACACTGACGCTTTCTTT.

The V call is TRBV9, the J call TRBJ2-7, with 8 bases that match TRBD1. Germline V lookup: CDR1 SGDLS, CDR2 YYNGEE. CDR3 length: 15 residues. V trimming: 0 bases; J trimming: 5 bases; junction bases outside the gene matches: 7. The CDR3 reads CASSVGYRGMHEQYF. As DNA, the CDR3 is TGTGCCAGCAGCGTAGGCTACAGGGGGATGCACGAGCAGTACTTC.

V usage is TRBV4-3 and J usage is TRBJ1-6; D possibly corresponds to TRBD1 (5 bases). The CDR3 is 14 amino acids. Trimming left V 1 base short and J 8 bases short, with 9 bases between. The germline V gene has CDR1 LGHNA and CDR2 YSLEER. CDR3 DNA: TGCGCCAGCAGCCAAGCAGGGTCAGATTCACCCCTCCACTTT. Translating gives CASSQAGSDSPLHF.

Relative to its sample, this clone is large. The chain joins TRBV6-5 to TRBJ2-1; 7 nucleotides match TRBD1. CDR1 and CDR2 (germline): MNHEY, SVGAGI. The CDR3 spans 16 residues. V was pared by 0 bases and J by 2 bases, with 4 bases of the junction left unmatched. CDR3 in amino acids: CASSYSPGTAYNEQFF. The CDR3 DNA follows: TGTGCCAGCAGTTACTCCCCCGGGACAGCCTACAATGAGCAGTTCTTC.

This chain links TRBV18 with TRBJ1-1; unclear D gene. The CDR3 covers 13 residues. Trimming took off 0 bases at V and 7 bases at J, with 9 bases between the two ends. Germline CDR1 reads KGHSH; CDR2 reads LQKENI. CDR3 residues: CASSPPMAREAFF. DNA of the CDR3: TGTGCCAGCTCACCACCGATGGCACGTGAAGCTTTCTTT.

There are a few counts of this clone. The genes are TRBV6-1 and TRBJ1-2, with no clear D. The V gene lost 2 bases and the J gene lost 2 bases, with 6 bases spanning the gap. The CDR3 extends over 13 amino acids. The germline CDR1 and CDR2 sequences are MNHNS and SASEGT. CDR3 region: CASSERRNYGYTF. CDR3 bases: TGTGCCAGCAGTGAACGCAGGAACTATGGCTACACCTTC.

This clone was recorded a few times. DNA for the CDR3: TGTGCCAGCAGCTCCCTGACAGGGGGCGCGAATTCACCCCTCCACTTT. Amino acids: CASSSLTGGANSPLHF. V is TRBV5-6 and J is TRBJ1-6; TRBD1 matches at 10 bases. CDR1 and CDR2 (germline): SGHDT, YYEEEE. CDR3 size: 16 residues. Trimming at V came to 3 bases and at J to 7 bases, leaving 7 bases not matched to a gene.

This clone was observed once. The chain couples TRBV29-1 to TRBJ2-7; 7 bases agree with TRBD2. The CDR3 runs 12 residues. CDR1 and CDR2 from the germline V gene are SQVTM and ANQGSEA. V shed 2 bases and J 7 bases; nucleotides not matched to a gene: 5. For the CDR3, the DNA is TGCAGCGTTGAATTGGGGGGGGGAGAGCAGTACTTC. Translating it yields CSVELGGGEQYF.

The chain has TRBV19 and TRBJ1-5; no clear D gene. Germline V gene lookup returns CDR1 LNHDA and CDR2 SQIVND (reference sequence). CDR3 length: 13 residues. V lost 5 bases, J lost 7 bases, and 12 bases lay in between. The CDR3 protein is CASSGKGGQPQHF. CDR3 DNA: TGTGCCAGTAGTGGAAAGGGAGGACAGCCCCAGCATTTT.

The chain employs TRBV5-1 and TRBJ2-5; 8 bases are a match to TRBD1. CDR1 is SGHRS, CDR2 YFSETQ, per germline. The CDR3 is 14 amino acids. J gave up 4 bases and V 0 bases, and 2 bases lay outside the gene matches. CDR3 protein: CASSLGTGPETQYF. The CDR3 DNA reads as TGCGCCAGCAGCTTGGGGACAGGGCCAGAGACCCAGTACTTC.

This clone was observed a few times. The chain carries TRBV19 and TRBJ1-4; perhaps TRBD1 as D (6 bases). The CDR3 loop spans 13 amino acids. With 5 bases removed from V and 7 bases from J, the gap between germline ends came to 11 bases. Germline lookup yields CDR1 LNHDA and CDR2 SQIVND (reference sequence). Written as DNA, the CDR3 is TGTGCCAGTAGTCAACAGGGAATTGAAAAACTGTTTTTT. Amino acids: CASSQQGIEKLFF.

The chain recombines TRBV4-1 with TRBJ2-5, with D unclear. CDR3 length: 13 amino acids. Germline-derived CDR1 and CDR2 are MGHRA and YSYEKL. V lost 3 bases and J 5 bases, leaving 10 bases between the germline ends. The DNA for the CDR3 is TGCGCCAGCAGCCATGTGGGCGACGAGACCCAGTACTTC. Residues: CASSHVGDETQYF.

By sample fraction, this clone is medium-sized. This chain joins TRBV7-9 and TRBJ2-2; D uncertain. In germline, CDR1 is SEHNR, CDR2 FQNEAQ (reference sequence). The CDR3 consists of 13 residues. Between the trimmed V and J ends, which lost 6 bases and 1 base, there was a span of 6 bases. The CDR3 loop is CASSRGNTGELFF. The CDR3 coding sequence is TGTGCCAGCAGTCGAGGGAACACCGGGGAGCTGTTTTTT. Using reference TRBV7-9 and TRBJ2-2 for the parts outside the CDR3, the full variable domain is DTGVSQNPRHKITKRGQNVTFRCDPISEHNRLYWYRQTLGQGPEFLTYFQNEAQLEKSRLLSDRFSAERPKGSFSTLEIQRTEQGDSAMYLCASSRGNTGELFFGEGSRLTVL.

A remark on this clone: Other nucleotide sequences from this sample produce the same CDR3. The gene calls are TRBV5-6 and TRBJ2-7; D is uncertain. Trimming removed 0 bases at V and 2 bases at J, with 9 bases between. In germline, CDR1 is SGHDT, CDR2 YYEEEE. The CDR3 extends over 14 amino acids. The CDR3 sequence is CASSLGGDTYEQYF. The CDR3, as DNA: TGTGCCAGCAGCTTGGGGGGTGATACCTACGAGCAGTACTTC.